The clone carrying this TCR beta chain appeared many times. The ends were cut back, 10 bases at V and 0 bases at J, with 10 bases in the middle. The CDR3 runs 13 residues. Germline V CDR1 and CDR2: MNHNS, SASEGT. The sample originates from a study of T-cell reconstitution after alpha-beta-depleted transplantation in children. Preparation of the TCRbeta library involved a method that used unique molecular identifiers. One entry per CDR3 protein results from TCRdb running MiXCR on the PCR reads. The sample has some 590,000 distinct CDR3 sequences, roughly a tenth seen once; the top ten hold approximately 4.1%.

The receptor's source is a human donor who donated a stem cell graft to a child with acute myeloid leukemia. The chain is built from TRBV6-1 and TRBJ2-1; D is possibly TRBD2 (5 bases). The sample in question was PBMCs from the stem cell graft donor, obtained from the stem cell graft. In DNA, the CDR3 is TGTGCCACCCGGGGTAGCTCCTACAATGAGCAGTTCTTC. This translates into CATRGSSYNEQFF.